This TCR beta chain was sequenced for a study of human T cells and chemical hapten exposure. Germline V CDR1 and CDR2: WNHNN, SYGVQD (reference sequence). V lost 0 bases and J lost 7, with 12 bases in between. The CDR3 is 14 residues long. Ten or more counts support this clonotype. Its target is unknown. One entry per CDR3 protein, called by TCRdb with MiXCR from the RACE reads. The table shows roughly 48,000 distinct CDR3 sequences, with 4.4% occurring only once. Study results and caveats: Once DPC sensitization occurred, TCRs above 1 in 1000 frequency showed no change.

Specified time point: healthy volunteer bleed at 2 weeks. Sequencing started from total RNA isolated from unfractionated whole blood. The V gene is TRBV10-1, the J gene TRBJ1-1, with no clear D. This TCR was sampled from a human donor in good health. Some clones in this sample may be carry-over from other donors' samples. The sequenced sample consisted of whole blood. CDR3 residues: CASSESTSRLEAFF. DNA for the CDR3: TGCGCCAGCAGTGAGTCGACCTCCCGTCTTGAAGCTTTCTTT.